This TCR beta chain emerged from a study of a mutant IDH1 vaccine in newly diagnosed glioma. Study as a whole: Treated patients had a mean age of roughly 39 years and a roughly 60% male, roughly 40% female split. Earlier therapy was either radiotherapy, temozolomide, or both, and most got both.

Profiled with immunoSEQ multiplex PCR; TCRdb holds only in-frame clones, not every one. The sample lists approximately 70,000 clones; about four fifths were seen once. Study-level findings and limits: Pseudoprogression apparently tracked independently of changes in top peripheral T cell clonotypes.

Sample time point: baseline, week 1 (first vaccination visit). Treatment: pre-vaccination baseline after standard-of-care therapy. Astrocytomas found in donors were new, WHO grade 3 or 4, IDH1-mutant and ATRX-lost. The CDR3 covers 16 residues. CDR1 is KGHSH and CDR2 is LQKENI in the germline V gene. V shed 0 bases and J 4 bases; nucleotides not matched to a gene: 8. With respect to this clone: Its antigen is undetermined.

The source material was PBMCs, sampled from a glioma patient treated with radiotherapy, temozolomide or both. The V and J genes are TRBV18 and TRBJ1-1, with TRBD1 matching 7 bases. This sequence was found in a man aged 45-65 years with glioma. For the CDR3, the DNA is TGTGCCAGCTCACCACCGGCCTTAGGGGGCGGCACTGAAGCTTTCTTT. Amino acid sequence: CASSPPALGGGTEAFF.